A single sample gave rise to the 9 T cell receptor beta chains below, sequenced in a study of CD8+CD57+ T cells in acquired aplastic anemia. Both TCR beta VDJ combination and CDR3 sequence profiling were carried out. Genomic DNA was the template for this profiling. TCRdb called the reads again in MiXCR, with one record for every CDR3 protein. The top ten hold 35% to 50% of the sample, which has approximately 260,000 distinct CDR3 sequences, approximately 82% seen once. Patients sequenced had flow cytometry evidence of CD8+CD57+ cell expansion. Source material: sorted CD4+, CD8+, or CD8+CD57+ T cells (not recorded which) from PBMCs. The origin of the receptors is a human donor with aplastic anemia.

This clonotype was recorded only once. The V gene is TRBV7-8, the J gene TRBJ1-1; no clear D. The germline V gene encodes CDR1 SGHVS and CDR2 FQNEAQ. The CDR3 runs to 14 residues. The germline V and J ends were trimmed by 1 base and 1 base, with 7 bases remaining between them. The CDR3 nucleotides are TGTGCCAGCAGCTTAGTGTCGGGGAACACTGAAGCTTTCTTT. It is translated as CASSLVSGNTEAFF.

The chain carries TRBV9 and TRBJ1-1; no clear D. Germline loops: CDR1 SGDLS, CDR2 YYNGEE. V was pared by 7 bases and J by 0 bases, with 19 bases between. The CDR3 is 16 amino acids. CDR3 DNA sequence: TGTGCCAGCGGAGTCCCTCCCGTCTTCTTGAACACTGAAGCTTTCTTT. Its protein is CASGVPPVFLNTEAFF.

The chain couples TRBV7-2 to TRBJ2-7; D possibly corresponds to TRBD1 (5 bases). In germline, CDR1 is SGHTA, CDR2 FQGNSA. The length of the CDR3 is 18 residues. The CDR3 DNA sequence: TGTGCCAGCAGCTGGCATCAGGGCGCAAACTATCGCTACTACGGGCAGTACGTC. It codes for CASSWHQGANYRYYGQYV.

The V gene is TRBV2, the J gene TRBJ2-6; 7 bases agree with TRBD1. The CDR3 loop spans 16 amino acids. V was pared by 8 bases and J by 17 bases, with 24 bases of the junction left unmatched. The germline gives CDR1 SNHLY, CDR2 FYNNEI. DNA of the CDR3: TGTGCCAGCGGCTTAGGGGGCAGCTACGCGCCGTATTTTGTGACTTTC. Its translation is CASGLGGSYAPYFVTF.

In regard to this clonotype: It may be a read error: a sequence one base away is much more abundant. It is likely a read error, because the conserved phenylalanine at the end of the CDR3 is missing. It is unclear where the CDR3 begins or ends on the DNA, so no DNA is shown, and the CDR3 is as TCRdb lists it. The chain is built from TRBV2 and TRBJ2-1; the table names TRBD1, a call not compared with the DNA. The CDR3 region is 16 residues in length, termini included. Germline V gives CDR1 SNHLY, CDR2 FYNNEI. The CDR3 region is CASGHGGTDTQYFGPV.

CDR3 loop: CAISAGTGQMNSNQPQHF. CDR3 sequence (DNA): TGTGCCATCAGTGCAGGGACAGGCCAAATGAATAGCAATCAGCCCCAGCATTTT. J is TRBJ1-5 and V is TRBV10-3, with TRBD1 matching 8 bases. This CDR3 region has 18 residues. J was trimmed by 0 bases and V by 4 bases; bases with no gene match: 11. Per germline, CDR1 ENHRY and CDR2 SYGVKD.

On this clonotype: Since the CDR3 does not end with the conserved phenylalanine or tryptophan, this likely comes from a read error. Because the CDR3's place on the DNA is in doubt, the DNA is left out and the CDR3 is given as listed by TCRdb. V gene TRBV2 combines with J gene TRBJ2-1; the listed D gene, TRBD1, was not tested against the DNA. The CDR3 extends over 16 residues, inclusive of both ends. The V gene's germline CDR1 is SNHLY and CDR2 FYNNEI. CDR3 residues: CASREGGGNGQDLEPC.

This clonotype was observed once. Here the CDR3 omits its conserved ending phenylalanine or tryptophan, so a read error is the likely source. The DNA is omitted, as the CDR3 cannot be located on it reliably, and the CDR3 follows TCRdb's listing. V is TRBV7-8 and J is TRBJ2-5. A total of 12 residues make up the CDR3, ends included. Germline-derived CDR1 and CDR2 are SGHVS and FQNEAQ. The CDR3 here is CASSLVAESQDV.

As to this clonotype: At one end the junction does not follow the germline gene, possibly because of a read error. The gene calls are TRBV2 and TRBJ2-3, with D uncertain. The germline gives CDR1 SNHLY, CDR2 FYNNEI. The CDR3 runs to 14 residues. CDR3 in amino acids: CASSLTAGPHTQYF. The CDR3 DNA reads as TGTGCCAGCAGCCTGACGGCAGGTCCCCATACGCAGTACTTT.